The T cell receptor (beta chain) under discussion was sequenced for a study of T cells after yellow fever vaccination. Study overall: With SMART-Seq v4 Ultra Low Input, the fractions containing low cell numbers were prepared.

In making TCR cDNA, 5'RACE template switching added a universal primer site and UMIs to it. A single record per CDR3 protein comes from TCRdb applying MiXCR to the 5' RACE reads. In the table there are approximately 300,000 distinct CDR3 sequences, approximately 12% of which are singletons. Germline V lookup: CDR1 LNHDA, CDR2 SQIVND (reference sequence). This CDR3 is 17 amino acids long. Unmatched junction bases numbered 4, after V lost 2 bases and J lost 0 bases. This chain joins TRBV19 and TRBJ2-1, with 10 bases lining up with TRBD2. The receptor's source is a man aged 25 to 40 who received the YFV17D yellow fever vaccine. The source was CD4+ T cells sorted from PBMCs, collected 45 days after the yellow fever booster vaccination. The CDR3 spells CASSIKGTSASYNEQFF. In nucleotides, the CDR3 is TGTGCCAGTAGTATAAAAGGGACTAGCGCCTCCTACAATGAGCAGTTCTTC. Full variable domain (outside the CDR3, taken from reference TRBV19 and TRBJ2-1): DGGITQSPKYLFRKEGQNVTLSCEQNLNHDAMYWYRQDPGQGLRLIYYSQIVNDFQKGDIAEGYSVSREKKESFPLTVTSAQKNPTAFYLCASSIKGTSASYNEQFFGPGTRLTVL.